The entry that follows covers one T cell receptor beta chain sequence. As to time point: baseline, week 1 (first vaccination visit). Treatment here: pre-vaccination baseline after standard-of-care therapy. This sample is part of a study of a mutant IDH1 vaccine in newly diagnosed glioma. Some clones are missing from TCRdb's copy, which holds only in-frame ones; the method was immunoSEQ multiplex PCR. The table includes 90,000 to 95,000 clones, approximately 83% detected once. V lost 4 bases, J lost 0 bases, and 13 bases lay in between. CDR3 length: 16 amino acids. The germline V gene encodes CDR1 SGHNT and CDR2 YYREEE (reference sequence).

The source material was PBMCs, sampled from a glioma patient treated with radiotherapy, temozolomide or both. The gene calls are TRBV5-4 and TRBJ2-2; D tentatively reads TRBD1 or TRBD2 (5 bases each). The TCR sequence derives from a woman aged 50 to 65 with glioma. CDR3 region: CASSQPGQANTGELFF. The CDR3 DNA is TGTGCCAGCAGCCAACCGGGGCAGGCGAACACCGGGGAGCTGTTTTTT.